A selection of T cell receptor beta chains follows, all from one sample in a study of Ad26.COV2.S vaccination and SARS-CoV-2 variants. TCRdb's copy holds only in-frame clones and misses some; the assay was immunoSEQ multiplex PCR. This table holds hundreds of thousands of clones, 89% found once. This sample comprised peripheral blood, obtained in a trial of Ad26.COV2.S vaccine versus placebo. The receptor source for this set is a person aged 18-65 years who received the Ad26.COV2.S COVID-19 vaccine or a placebo. The CDR3 runs from the conserved cysteine through the conserved F or W. Each record gives: clone size, J gene, V gene, D gene, CDR3 DNA, CDR3 protein. The D gene is left open where the match is weak. Clone size is given for some rows only: seen once, a few or many times, or a class if the clone is expanded.

abundance: .; j_gene: TRBJ1-5; v_gene: TRBV4-3; d_gene: TRBD1; CDR3nt: TGCGCCAGCAGCCAAGATGCCGGACAGGGAGGGGGTCAGCCCCAGCATTTT; CDR3aa: CASSQDAGQGGGQPQHF
abundance: .; j_gene: TRBJ2-1; v_gene: TRBV5-1; d_gene: .; CDR3nt: TGCGCCAGCAGCTTGGCCGGGACCCCGTCCTACAATGAGCAGTTCTTC; CDR3aa: CASSLAGTPSYNEQFF
abundance: .; j_gene: TRBJ1-1; v_gene: TRBV6-1; d_gene: .; CDR3nt: TGTGCCAGCAGTGAACCGGGTAGGGGGGCTGGCACTGAAGCTTTCTTT; CDR3aa: CASSEPGRGAGTEAFF
abundance: .; j_gene: TRBJ2-3; v_gene: TRBV5-4; d_gene: TRBD1; CDR3nt: TGTGCCAGCAGCTTGTGGACAGGGTGGGTAAGCACAGATACGCAGTATTTT; CDR3aa: CASSLWTGWVSTDTQYF
abundance: .; j_gene: TRBJ2-3; v_gene: TRBV19; d_gene: .; CDR3nt: TGTGCCAGTAGATCCCCCAAGTGGGAGGCCGGTACAGATACGCAGTATTTT; CDR3aa: CASRSPKWEAGTDTQYF
abundance: .; j_gene: TRBJ1-3; v_gene: TRBV4-3; d_gene: .; CDR3nt: TGCGCCAGCAGCCAAGGGGACCCGCTCTCTGGAAACACCATATATTTT; CDR3aa: CASSQGDPLSGNTIYF
abundance: .; j_gene: TRBJ2-1; v_gene: TRBV24-1; d_gene: TRBD1; CDR3nt: TGTGCCACCAGTAGTTCCTCGGGACAGTATAACAATGAGCAGTTCTTC; CDR3aa: CATSSSSGQYNNEQFF
abundance: .; j_gene: TRBJ1-4; v_gene: TRBV5-1; d_gene: .; CDR3nt: TGCGCCAGCAGCTTCCCAGGGGAAAAACTGTTTTTT; CDR3aa: CASSFPGEKLFF
abundance: .; j_gene: TRBJ1-1; v_gene: TRBV6-1; d_gene: .; CDR3nt: TGTGCCAGCAGTGCCACTTCTTGGACAGATTTGTTAGAAGCTTTCTTT; CDR3aa: CASSATSWTDLLEAFF
abundance: .; j_gene: TRBJ2-1; v_gene: TRBV11-2; d_gene: .; CDR3nt: TGTGCCAGCAGCTTAGCACTTCACAATGAGCAGTTCTTC; CDR3aa: CASSLALHNEQFF
abundance: .; j_gene: TRBJ2-1; v_gene: TRBV9; d_gene: .; CDR3nt: TGTGCCAGCAGCGCGGGGGCGGGGCAGTTCTTC; CDR3aa: CASSAGAGQFF
abundance: .; j_gene: TRBJ1-1; v_gene: TRBV7-2; d_gene: .; CDR3nt: TGTGCCAGCAGCCCGGGGATAAGGGGAGGGCCTGACACTGAAGCTTTCTTT; CDR3aa: CASSPGIRGGPDTEAFF
abundance: .; j_gene: TRBJ2-6; v_gene: TRBV27; d_gene: .; CDR3nt: TGTGCCAGCAGTCCACTGGGGTTCAGCTCTGGGGCCAACGTCCTGACTTTC; CDR3aa: CASSPLGFSSGANVLTF
abundance: .; j_gene: TRBJ2-2; v_gene: TRBV4-3; d_gene: TRBD2; CDR3nt: TGCGCCAGCAGCCAAGAATGGGGAGCGGGAGCAAGGGAGCTGTTTTTT; CDR3aa: CASSQEWGAGARELFF
abundance: .; j_gene: TRBJ2-5; v_gene: TRBV9; d_gene: .; CDR3nt: TGTGCCAGCAGCGCGGGCCCTGGGGCAGAGACCCAGTACTTC; CDR3aa: CASSAGPGAETQYF
abundance: .; j_gene: TRBJ1-2; v_gene: TRBV7-8; d_gene: .; CDR3nt: TGTGCCAGCAGCTTAGAGATCAGAAACGCGAACTATGGCTACACCTTC; CDR3aa: CASSLEIRNANYGYTF
abundance: .; j_gene: TRBJ1-1; v_gene: TRBV5-1; d_gene: .; CDR3nt: TGCGCCAGCAGCGTCAGGGGCGTGGGAGCTTTCTTT; CDR3aa: CASSVRGVGAFF
abundance: .; j_gene: TRBJ1-6; v_gene: TRBV6-6; d_gene: .; CDR3nt: TGTGCCAGCAGTGCTCAGGTGTATGATTCACCCCTCCACTTT; CDR3aa: CASSAQVYDSPLHF
abundance: .; j_gene: TRBJ2-2; v_gene: TRBV2; d_gene: .; CDR3nt: TGTGCCAGCAGTGAAGTCGGGACTACAGGGGACACCGGGGAGCTGTTTTTT; CDR3aa: CASSEVGTTGDTGELFF
abundance: .; j_gene: TRBJ2-7; v_gene: TRBV6-2/TRBV6-3; d_gene: .; CDR3nt: TGTGCCAGCAGTTACTCCTGGCCCGGCTACGAGCAGTACTTC; CDR3aa: CASSYSWPGYEQYF
abundance: once; j_gene: TRBJ2-3; v_gene: TRBV19; d_gene: .; CDR3nt: TGTGCCAGTAGTATTATGGGATTGGGCACAGATACGCAGTATTTT; CDR3aa: CASSIMGLGTDTQYF
abundance: .; j_gene: TRBJ2-3; v_gene: TRBV5-4; d_gene: TRBD1; CDR3nt: TGTGCCAGCAGCTCAATGACAGGGGGCGATACGCAGTATTTT; CDR3aa: CASSSMTGGDTQYF
abundance: .; j_gene: TRBJ1-4; v_gene: TRBV5-4; d_gene: TRBD1; CDR3nt: TGTGCCAGCAGCCACCGGGACAGGCCTAATGAAAAACTGTTTTTT; CDR3aa: CASSHRDRPNEKLFF
abundance: .; j_gene: TRBJ1-6; v_gene: TRBV25-1; d_gene: TRBD1; CDR3nt: TGTGCCAGCAAATGGGGAGGGGGCGTAAATTCACCCCTCCACTTT; CDR3aa: CASKWGGGVNSPLHF
abundance: .; j_gene: TRBJ2-7; v_gene: TRBV7-8; d_gene: .; CDR3nt: TGTGCCAGCAGTCCCAACAGAGATAGCTCCTACGAGCAGTACTTC; CDR3aa: CASSPNRDSSYEQYF
abundance: .; j_gene: TRBJ1-1; v_gene: TRBV7-2; d_gene: TRBD1; CDR3nt: TGTGCCAGCAGCTTCCGGACAGGGATGAACACTGAAGCTTTCTTT; CDR3aa: CASSFRTGMNTEAFF
abundance: .; j_gene: TRBJ1-1; v_gene: TRBV2; d_gene: .; CDR3nt: TGTGCCAGCAGTGTGGTCGGGAACACTGAAGCTTTCTTT; CDR3aa: CASSVVGNTEAFF
abundance: once; j_gene: TRBJ2-1; v_gene: TRBV5-6; d_gene: .; CDR3nt: TGTGCCAGCAGCTTGGCTCATTTGGATGAGCAGTTCTTC; CDR3aa: CASSLAHLDEQFF
abundance: .; j_gene: TRBJ2-4; v_gene: TRBV18; d_gene: TRBD1; CDR3nt: TGTGCCAGCTCACCGGGACAGGCCACCTTAGCCAAAAACATTCAGTACTTC; CDR3aa: CASSPGQATLAKNIQYF
abundance: .; j_gene: TRBJ2-3; v_gene: TRBV18; d_gene: TRBD2; CDR3nt: TGTGCCAGCTCACCTAGCGCTAGCGGGAGAGGAGATACGCAGTATTTT; CDR3aa: CASSPSASGRGDTQYF
abundance: .; j_gene: TRBJ1-1; v_gene: TRBV19; d_gene: .; CDR3nt: TGTGCCAGTAGTACCAACACTAACACTGAAGCTTTCTTT; CDR3aa: CASSTNTNTEAFF
abundance: .; j_gene: TRBJ1-1; v_gene: TRBV6-6; d_gene: .; CDR3nt: TGTGCCAGCAGTTACGGGCAGATGAACACTGAAGCTTTCTTT; CDR3aa: CASSYGQMNTEAFF
abundance: few; j_gene: TRBJ2-2; v_gene: TRBV12-5; d_gene: TRBD1; CDR3nt: TGTGCTAGTGGTTTGGTACTGAAGGGGGCCGGTGGGGAGCTGTTTTTT; CDR3aa: CASGLVLKGAGGELFF
abundance: .; j_gene: TRBJ2-1; v_gene: TRBV3-1/TRBV3-2; d_gene: .; CDR3nt: TGTGCCAGCAGCCAAGAATGGTCCTACAATGAGCAGTTCTTC; CDR3aa: CASSQEWSYNEQFF
abundance: .; j_gene: TRBJ2-1; v_gene: TRBV3-1/TRBV3-2; d_gene: TRBD1; CDR3nt: TGTGCCAGCAGCCGTCCAGGGGGACGAGGATACAATGAGCAGTTCTTC; CDR3aa: CASSRPGGRGYNEQFF
abundance: .; j_gene: TRBJ1-2; v_gene: TRBV7-9; d_gene: .; CDR3nt: TGTGCCAGCACCAGGGGCTATGGCTACACCTTC; CDR3aa: CASTRGYGYTF
abundance: .; j_gene: TRBJ2-1; v_gene: TRBV10-3; d_gene: .; CDR3nt: TGTGCCGTCAACACTCAACGGGACTCCGTTTTGAATGAGCAGTTCTTC; CDR3aa: CAVNTQRDSVLNEQFF
abundance: .; j_gene: TRBJ1-2; v_gene: TRBV19; d_gene: TRBD1; CDR3nt: TGTGCCAGTAGCGACTGGACAGGGCTTGGGGACTATGGCTACACCTTC; CDR3aa: CASSDWTGLGDYGYTF
abundance: .; j_gene: TRBJ2-7; v_gene: TRBV5-5; d_gene: TRBD1; CDR3nt: TGTGCCAGCAGCTGGGGACAGGGGGCGTCAAACGAGCAGTACTTC; CDR3aa: CASSWGQGASNEQYF
abundance: .; j_gene: TRBJ2-6; v_gene: TRBV5-1; d_gene: .; CDR3nt: TGCGCCAGCAGCTTGGCTGGCTCTGGGGCCAACGTCCTGACTTTC; CDR3aa: CASSLAGSGANVLTF
abundance: once; j_gene: TRBJ1-5; v_gene: TRBV4-1; d_gene: .; CDR3nt: TGCGCCAGCAGCCAAGATCCCAGCAGGTTAAGTCAGCCCCAGCATTTT; CDR3aa: CASSQDPSRLSQPQHF
abundance: .; j_gene: TRBJ2-3; v_gene: TRBV7-7; d_gene: TRBD2; CDR3nt: TGTGCTAGCAGCCCAGGCCTAGCGGGAGTAGGTACGCAGTATTTT; CDR3aa: CASSPGLAGVGTQYF